This T cell receptor (beta chain) was captured by sequencing in a study of cytomegalovirus exposure and HLA in healthy donors. Looked up from germline, CDR1 is MNHNS and CDR2 is SASEGT. Trimming removed 0 bases from V and 0 bases from J, with 8 bases in between. The length of the CDR3 is 15 residues. A multiplex PCR was run with 60 Vbeta primers and 13 Jbeta primers. Produced via immunoSEQ multiplex PCR; TCRdb's table is partial and in-frame only. The data hold 110,000 to 150,000 clones, with about three quarters observed a single time. Sequenced sample: PBMCs. This chain links TRBV6-1 with TRBJ1-1; D is unresolved. The clonotype originates from a male donor in good health and CMV-seropositive. The CDR3 coding sequence is TGTGCCAGCAGTGAAGCGTGGAGACTGAACACTGAAGCTTTCTTT. Amino acids: CASSEAWRLNTEAFF.